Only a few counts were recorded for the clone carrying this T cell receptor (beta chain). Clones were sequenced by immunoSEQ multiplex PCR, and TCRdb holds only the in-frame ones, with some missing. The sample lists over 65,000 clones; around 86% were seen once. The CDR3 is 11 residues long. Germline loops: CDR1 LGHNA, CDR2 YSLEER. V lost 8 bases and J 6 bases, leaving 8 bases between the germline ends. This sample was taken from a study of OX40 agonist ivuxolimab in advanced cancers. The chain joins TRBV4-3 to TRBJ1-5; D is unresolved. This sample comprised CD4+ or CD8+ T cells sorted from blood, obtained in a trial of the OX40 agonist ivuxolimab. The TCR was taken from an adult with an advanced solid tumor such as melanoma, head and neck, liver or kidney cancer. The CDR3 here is CASCIPQPQHF. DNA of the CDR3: TGCGCCAGCTGTATACCTCAGCCCCAGCATTTT.